A single sample is the source of the 2 T cell receptor beta chains below, sequenced in a study of T cell responses to AZD1222 COVID-19 vaccine. The data were produced by immunoSEQ multiplex PCR, yet TCRdb's version contains in-frame clones alone and is incomplete. The data hold around 78,000 clones, with roughly 90% observed a single time. The sequences come from peripheral blood, collected on day 0 of MenACWY control vaccination. These receptors were collected from an adult in good health.

The J gene is TRBJ1-1, the V gene TRBV3-1 (or the pseudogene TRBV3-2), with 8 bases matching TRBD1. The junction had 2 bases not matched to a gene; V was cut back by 4 bases and J by 4 bases. This CDR3 region has 13 residues. Germline assignment: CDR1 LGHDT and CDR2 YNNKEL (reference sequence). The CDR3 protein is CASSLTGGTEAFF. Here the CDR3 DNA reads TGTGCCAGCAGCCTTACAGGGGGCACTGAAGCTTTCTTT.

Only a few counts were recorded for this clone. The same CDR3 arises from other DNA sequences in this sample as well. The V gene is TRBV5-1, the J gene TRBJ2-1; tentative D call: TRBD2 (5 bases). V was shortened by 2 bases and J by 1 base, with 10 bases between the two germline ends. Germline V gives CDR1 SGHRS, CDR2 YFSETQ. This CDR3 has 15 residues. CDR3 nucleotides: TGCGCCAGCAGCTTTGCTCGGGGATCCTACAATGAGCAGTTCTTC. Translation gives CASSFARGSYNEQFF. The full variable domain, with the rest looked up from reference TRBV5-1 and TRBJ2-1, is KAGVTQTPRYLIKTRGQQVTLSCSPISGHRSVSWYQQTPGQGLQFLFEYFSETQRNKGNFPGRFSGRQFSNSRSEMNVSTLELGDSALYLCASSFARGSYNEQFFGPGTRLTVL.